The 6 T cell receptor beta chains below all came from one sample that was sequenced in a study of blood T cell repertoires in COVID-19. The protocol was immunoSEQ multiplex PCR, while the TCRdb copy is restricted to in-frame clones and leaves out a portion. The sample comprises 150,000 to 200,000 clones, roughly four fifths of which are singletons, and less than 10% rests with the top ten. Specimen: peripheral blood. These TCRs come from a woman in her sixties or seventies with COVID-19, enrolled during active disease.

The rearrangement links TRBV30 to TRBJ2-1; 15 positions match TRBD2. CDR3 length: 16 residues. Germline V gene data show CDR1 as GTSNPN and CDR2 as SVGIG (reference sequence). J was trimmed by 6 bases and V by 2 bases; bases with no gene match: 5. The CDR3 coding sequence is TGTGCCTGGAGTCTTCGGACTAGCGGGAGGGGCAATGAGCAGTTCTTC. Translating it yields CAWSLRTSGRGNEQFF.

The CDR3 region is CASSDPGTGYFF. CDR3 DNA: TGCGCCAGCAGCGACCCCGGGACTGGATATTTCTTC. The chain employs TRBV5-1 and TRBJ2-1; D is possibly TRBD2 (6 bases). Looked up from germline, CDR1 is SGHRS and CDR2 is YFSETQ. CDR3 length equals 12 residues. Trimming shortened V by 4 bases and J by 16 bases, and 18 bases separated the two germline ends.

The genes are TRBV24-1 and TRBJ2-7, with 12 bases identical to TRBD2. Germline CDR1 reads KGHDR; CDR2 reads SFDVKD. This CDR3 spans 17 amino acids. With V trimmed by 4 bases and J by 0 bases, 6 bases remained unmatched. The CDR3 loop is CATSDTGLAGNSYEQYF. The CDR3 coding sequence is TGTGCCACCAGTGACACAGGACTAGCGGGGAACTCCTACGAGCAGTACTTC.

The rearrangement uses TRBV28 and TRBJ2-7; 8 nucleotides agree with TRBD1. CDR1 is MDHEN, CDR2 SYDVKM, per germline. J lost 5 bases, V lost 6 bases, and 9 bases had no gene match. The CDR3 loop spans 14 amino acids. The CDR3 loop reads CASRTDRGGHEQYF. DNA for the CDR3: TGTGCCAGCAGGACCGACAGGGGCGGCCACGAGCAGTACTTC. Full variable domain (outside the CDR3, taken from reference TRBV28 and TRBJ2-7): DVKVTQSSRYLVKRTGEKVFLECVQDMDHENMFWYRQDPGLGLRLIYFSYDVKMKEKGDIPEGYSVSREKKERFSLILESASTNQTSMYLCASRTDRGGHEQYFGPGTRLTVT.

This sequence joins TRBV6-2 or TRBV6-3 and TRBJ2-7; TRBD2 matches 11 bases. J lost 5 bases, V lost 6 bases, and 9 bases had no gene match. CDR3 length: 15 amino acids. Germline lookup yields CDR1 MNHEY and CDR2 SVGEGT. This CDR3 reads CASSPRSGGVHEQYF. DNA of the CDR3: TGTGCCAGCAGCCCCCGTAGCGGGGGGGTTCACGAGCAGTACTTC.

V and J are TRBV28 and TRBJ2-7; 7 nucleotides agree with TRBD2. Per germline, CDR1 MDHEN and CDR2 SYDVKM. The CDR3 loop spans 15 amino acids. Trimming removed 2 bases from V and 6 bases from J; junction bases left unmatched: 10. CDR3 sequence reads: CASSLSGTPRGEQYF. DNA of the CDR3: TGTGCCAGCAGTTTAAGCGGGACGCCGAGGGGCGAGCAGTACTTC.